The 22 T cell receptor beta chains in this list originate from one sample, sequenced in a study of cytomegalovirus exposure and HLA in healthy donors. 13 Jbeta primers and 60 Vbeta primers were used for the PCR. TCRdb's table, derived via immunoSEQ multiplex PCR, lists solely in-frame clones and lacks some. The sample includes more than 100,000 clones, more than 60% of them seen just once. The sample taken for sequencing was PBMCs. The receptors stem from a woman between 40 and 50 years old in good health and CMV-seropositive.

CDR3 sequence: CSVGEPGLGNYQETQYF. The CDR3, as DNA: TGCAGCGTTGGCGAACCGGGACTAGGAAACTATCAAGAGACCCAGTACTTC. This rearrangement joins TRBV29-1 to TRBJ2-5, with 8 positions matching TRBD2. The V and J ends lost 4 bases and 2 bases, in that order; junction bases with no gene match: 15. In germline, CDR1 is SQVTM, CDR2 ANQGSEA. CDR3 length: 17 residues.

The V gene is TRBV30, the J gene TRBJ2-5; no firm D call. V gave up 2 bases and J gave up 5 bases, with 9 bases separating them. The CDR3 spans 12 residues. Germline V gene lookup returns CDR1 GTSNPN and CDR2 SVGIG (reference sequence). Written as DNA, the CDR3 is TGTGCCTGGAGTTTACAAGTCGAGACCCAGTACTTC. Its translation: CAWSLQVETQYF.

In this sample, this clone turned up once. This rearrangement joins TRBV7-9 to TRBJ2-3, with D uncertain. V shed 4 bases and J shed 4 bases, with 15 bases lying between them. In germline, CDR1 is SEHNR, CDR2 FQNEAQ (reference sequence). CDR3 length equals 15 residues. This CDR3 is CASSSGRSGPDTQYF. The CDR3, as DNA: TGTGCCAGCAGCTCAGGTCGGTCCGGCCCAGATACGCAGTATTTT.

This sequence joins TRBV7-9 and TRBJ2-1; D gene ambiguous. There are 12 residues in the CDR3. The germline V and J ends were trimmed by 5 bases and 7 bases, with 9 bases remaining between them. The germline V gene has CDR1 SEHNR and CDR2 FQNEAQ (reference sequence). CDR3 sequence: CASSPYLNEQFF. CDR3 DNA: TGTGCCAGCAGCCCTTACCTAAATGAGCAGTTCTTC.

This clone was observed a few times. The CDR3 bases are TGTGCCAGCAAGGGGGATTCTATGAACACTGAAGCTTTCTTT. Protein: CASKGDSMNTEAFF. The chain links TRBV5-4 to TRBJ1-1; weak D call: TRBD1 (6 bases). Germline V gene sequence: CDR1 SGHNT, CDR2 YYREEE (reference sequence). V gave up 6 bases and J gave up 0 bases, with 12 bases separating them. There are 14 residues in the CDR3.

The count of this clone is one. The rearrangement uses TRBV13 and TRBJ2-2; 11 bases line up with TRBD2. Trimming at V came to 5 bases and at J to 3 bases, leaving 8 bases not matched to a gene. The CDR3 consists of 17 residues. CDR1 is PRHDT and CDR2 is FYEKMQ in the germline V gene (reference sequence). The CDR3 is CASSQTSGRVDTGELFF. CDR3 DNA sequence: TGTGCCAGCAGCCAAACTAGCGGGAGAGTGGACACCGGGGAGCTGTTTTTT.

The J gene is TRBJ2-3, the V gene TRBV6-1, with 10 bases matching TRBD2. CDR1 MNHNS and CDR2 SASEGT come from the germline V gene. The CDR3 runs to 15 residues. With 7 bases clipped from V and 4 bases from J, the junction kept 8 bases outside the gene matches. CDR3 sequence (DNA): TGTGCCAGCACCTCTAGCGGGAGTATTGCAGATACGCAGTATTTT. Residues: CASTSSGSIADTQYF.

On this clone itself: Compared with germline, one end of the junction differs, possibly owing to a read error. The chain employs TRBV12-5 and TRBJ2-7; TRBD1 matches at 9 bases. The CDR3 consists of 13 residues. From germline, CDR1 is LGHNT and CDR2 FRNRAP. The CDR3 coding sequence is TGTGCTAGTGGTTTGGGGGGACAGGGAATTTCCCACTTC. Protein product: CASGLGGQGISHF.

This sequence joins TRBV7-9 and TRBJ1-2, with 8 bases aligning to TRBD1. V lost 4 bases and J lost 6; bases outside the gene matches: 4. Germline values: CDR1 SEHNR, CDR2 FQNEAQ (reference sequence). The CDR3 runs to 13 residues. The CDR3 spells CASSSTGGDGYTF. DNA of the CDR3: TGTGCCAGCAGCTCCACAGGGGGTGATGGCTACACCTTC. The whole variable domain, filled in from reference TRBV7-9 and TRBJ1-2, reads DTGVSQNPRHKITKRGQNVTFRCDPISEHNRLYWYRQTLGQGPEFLTYFQNEAQLEKSRLLSDRFSAERPKGSFSTLEIQRTEQGDSAMYLCASSSTGGDGYTFGSGTRLTVV.

The V call is TRBV27, the J call TRBJ2-5; D call uncertain. The CDR3 has 11 amino acids. In germline, CDR1 is MNHEY, CDR2 SMNVEV (reference sequence). Trimming cost V 3 bases and J 4 bases, with 3 bases left between them. CDR3 residues: CASSFRETQYF. For the CDR3, the DNA is TGTGCCAGCAGTTTTAGAGAGACCCAGTACTTC.

This chain uses TRBV9 with TRBJ1-1, with 9 bases fitting TRBD1. The J segment lost 0 bases and the V segment lost 3 bases, leaving 9 bases of the junction unmatched. Germline-derived CDR1 and CDR2 are SGDLS and YYNGEE. The CDR3 loop spans 17 amino acids. The CDR3 region has the DNA TGTGCCAGCAGCGCAAGTCCCGGGACAGGGATGAACACTGAAGCTTTCTTT. It codes for CASSASPGTGMNTEAFF.

CDR3 protein: CASSLDTGGLTGNTIYF. CDR3 sequence (DNA): TGTGCCAGCAGCTTAGATACAGGGGGACTTACTGGAAACACCATATATTTT. The chain carries TRBV7-8 and TRBJ1-3, with 8 bases that match TRBD1. CDR3 length: 17 amino acids. Germline V gene lookup returns CDR1 SGHVS and CDR2 FQNEAQ. Trimming cost V 1 base and J 2 bases; bases outside gene matches: 7.

The J gene is TRBJ1-6, the V gene TRBV6-5; D uncertain. There are 12 residues in the CDR3. Trimming stripped 0 bases from V and 10 bases from J, with 4 bases between. The germline V gene encodes CDR1 MNHEY and CDR2 SVGAGI. As DNA, the CDR3 is TGTGCCAGCAGTTACTCGGAGTCACCCCTCCACTTT. Residues: CASSYSESPLHF.

V is TRBV9 and J is TRBJ1-1; 8 positions match TRBD1. After removal of 4 bases from V and 4 bases from J, the junction contained 3 bases not matched to a gene. CDR3 length: 13 residues. Per the germline V gene, CDR1 is SGDLS and CDR2 is YYNGEE. The CDR3 DNA is TGTGCCAGCAGCCAGGGGGCGGTCACTGAAGCTTTCTTT. It encodes CASSQGAVTEAFF.

The chain combines TRBV19 with TRBJ1-1; D possibly corresponds to TRBD1 (6 bases). Germline V gene sequence: CDR1 LNHDA, CDR2 SQIVND (reference sequence). The V and J ends lost 9 bases and 7 bases respectively, with 12 bases between them. This CDR3 is built from 11 residues. The CDR3 region is CASHLQGEAFF. CDR3 nucleotide sequence: TGTGCCAGCCACCTACAGGGTGAAGCTTTCTTT.

V is TRBV7-2 and J is TRBJ2-3, with D hard to call. The germline gives CDR1 SGHTA, CDR2 FQGNSA. The CDR3 loop spans 13 amino acids. V was clipped by 3 bases and J by 4 bases, with 8 bases between them. Here the CDR3 reads CASSFYSADTQYF. The CDR3, as DNA: TGTGCCAGCAGCTTCTACTCTGCAGATACGCAGTATTTT.

The chain joins TRBV7-2 to TRBJ2-1, with D possibly TRBD1 on 6 matching bases. With 4 bases removed from V and 4 bases from J, the gap between germline ends came to 14 bases. The CDR3 is made up of 15 amino acids. Germline-derived CDR1 and CDR2 are SGHTA and FQGNSA. CDR3 residues: CASSSGAAAYNEQFF. In DNA form, the CDR3 reads TGTGCCAGCAGCTCAGGGGCAGCGGCATACAATGAGCAGTTCTTC.

The chain joins TRBV11-2 to TRBJ2-2, with D possibly being TRBD2 (5 bases). Per germline, CDR1 SGHAT and CDR2 FQNNGV. CDR3 length equals 14 residues. The V and J ends lost 1 base and 6 bases respectively, with 9 bases between them. The CDR3 coding sequence is TGTGCCAGCAGCTTAGGGACTCCCTCCGGGGAGCTGTTTTTT. As protein: CASSLGTPSGELFF. Full variable domain (remainder filled in from reference TRBV11-2 and TRBJ2-2): EAGVAQSPRYKIIEKRQSVAFWCNPISGHATLYWYQQILGQGPKLLIQFQNNGVVDDSQLPKDRFSAERLKGVDSTLKIQPAKLEDSAVYLCASSLGTPSGELFFGEGSRLTVL.

The rearrangement links TRBV7-3 to TRBJ1-5; D not resolved. Germline lookup yields CDR1 SGHTA and CDR2 FQGTGA. This CDR3 comprises 15 residues. V lost 2 bases and J lost 3, with 11 bases in between. The CDR3 region is CASSLDPLANQPQHF. For the CDR3, the DNA is TGTGCCAGCAGCTTAGATCCCCTGGCCAATCAGCCCCAGCATTTT.

The chain carries TRBV2 and TRBJ1-4, with D unclear. The CDR3 is 15 residues long. CDR1 SNHLY and CDR2 FYNNEI come from the germline V gene. V was shortened by 4 bases and J by 1 base, with 10 bases between the two germline ends. CDR3 sequence reads: CASSAVRVTNEKLFF. CDR3 DNA sequence: TGTGCCAGCAGTGCCGTACGGGTAACTAATGAAAAACTGTTTTTT.

With regard to this clone: One end of the junction varies from germline; a read error may be responsible. This chain links TRBV5-4 with TRBJ2-4; 12 positions agree with TRBD2. CDR1 and CDR2 (germline): SGHNT, YYREEE (reference sequence). This CDR3 is built from 17 residues. DNA for the CDR3: TGTGCCAGCAGCTTGGAGGCTAGCGGGGGGGCCAGAAACATTCAGTACTTC. Amino acid sequence: CASSLEASGGARNIQYF.

The chain recombines TRBV10-3 with TRBJ2-3; no reliable D call. Per germline, CDR1 ENHRY and CDR2 SYGVKD. V gave up 2 bases and J gave up 0 bases, with 3 bases separating them. CDR3 size: 13 residues. CDR3 amino acids: CAISETSTDTQYF. In DNA form, the CDR3 reads TGTGCCATCAGTGAGACTAGCACAGATACGCAGTATTTT.